This T cell receptor (beta chain) was found in a study of blood T cell repertoires in COVID-19. Across the study: Both acute and convalescent COVID-19 samples were obtained from the United States, Italy and Spain. T cells, B-cell-depleted T cells, or PBMCs supplied cDNA or gDNA.

Per the authors' pipeline: Counts of nucleated cells, estimated from reference gene primer amplification, were obtained. Libraries were prepared by immunoSEQ multiplex PCR; TCRdb keeps only in-frame clonotypes and omits some of them. V and J calls and clone size come straight from that table; D and trimming were deduced from the DNA. The top ten clones hold less than 3.5% of a sample with some 290,000 clones, roughly nine tenths of them seen once. After removal of 2 bases from V and 5 bases from J, the junction contained 7 bases not matched to a gene. CDR1 MNHNY and CDR2 SVGAGI come from the germline V gene (reference sequence). This CDR3 spans 15 amino acids.

The TCR originated in a woman in her twenties or thirties with COVID-19, enrolled during active disease. The source material was peripheral blood. The rearrangement uses TRBV6-6 and TRBJ2-5, with 8 bases matching TRBD2. The CDR3 protein is CASSYLTSERETQYF. As DNA, the CDR3 is TGTGCCAGCAGTTACCTGACTAGCGAGCGGGAGACCCAGTACTTC.